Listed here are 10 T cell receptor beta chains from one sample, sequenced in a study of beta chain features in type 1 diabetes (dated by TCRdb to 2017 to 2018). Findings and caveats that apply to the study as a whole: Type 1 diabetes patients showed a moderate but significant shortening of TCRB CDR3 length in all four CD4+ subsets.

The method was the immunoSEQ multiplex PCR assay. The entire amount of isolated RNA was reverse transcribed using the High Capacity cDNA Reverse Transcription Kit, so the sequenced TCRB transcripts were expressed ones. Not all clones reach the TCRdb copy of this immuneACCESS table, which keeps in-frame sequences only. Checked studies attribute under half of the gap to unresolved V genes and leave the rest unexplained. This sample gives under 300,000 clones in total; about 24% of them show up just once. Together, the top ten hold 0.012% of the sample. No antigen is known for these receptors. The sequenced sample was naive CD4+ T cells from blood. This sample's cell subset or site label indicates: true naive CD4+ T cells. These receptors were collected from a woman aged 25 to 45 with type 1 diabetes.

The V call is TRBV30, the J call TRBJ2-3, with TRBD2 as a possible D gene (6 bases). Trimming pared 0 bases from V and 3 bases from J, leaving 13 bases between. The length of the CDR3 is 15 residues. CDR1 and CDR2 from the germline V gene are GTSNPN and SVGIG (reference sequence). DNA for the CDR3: TGTGCCTGGAGTGTGGAGGGGAGCTTTACAGATACGCAGTATTTT. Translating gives CAWSVEGSFTDTQYF.

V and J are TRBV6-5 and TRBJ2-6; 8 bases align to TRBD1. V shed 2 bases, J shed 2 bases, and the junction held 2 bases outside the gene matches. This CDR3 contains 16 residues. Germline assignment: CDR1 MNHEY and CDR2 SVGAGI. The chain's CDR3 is CASSYLQGAGANVLTF. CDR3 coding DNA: TGTGCCAGCAGTTACCTACAGGGGGCTGGGGCCAACGTCCTGACTTTC.

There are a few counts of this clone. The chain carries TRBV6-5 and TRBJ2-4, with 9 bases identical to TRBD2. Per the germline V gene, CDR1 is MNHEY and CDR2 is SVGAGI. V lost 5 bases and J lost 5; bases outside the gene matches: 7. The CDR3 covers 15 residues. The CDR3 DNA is TGTGCCAGCAGTCCCCAGGGCGGGAGGGAAAACATTCAGTACTTC. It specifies CASSPQGGRENIQYF.

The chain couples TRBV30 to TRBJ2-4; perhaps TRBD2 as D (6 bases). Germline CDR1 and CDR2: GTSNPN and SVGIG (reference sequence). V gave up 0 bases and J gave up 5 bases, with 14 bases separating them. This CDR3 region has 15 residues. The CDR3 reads CAWSVLGGGENIQYF. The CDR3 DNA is TGTGCCTGGAGTGTACTCGGGGGTGGGGAAAACATTCAGTACTTC.

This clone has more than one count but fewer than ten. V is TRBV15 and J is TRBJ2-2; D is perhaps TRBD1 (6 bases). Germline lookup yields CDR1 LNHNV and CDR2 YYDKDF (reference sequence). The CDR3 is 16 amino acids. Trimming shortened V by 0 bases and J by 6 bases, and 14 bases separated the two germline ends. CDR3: CATSRDQGRISGELFF. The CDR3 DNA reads TGTGCCACCAGCAGAGATCAGGGGCGAATTTCCGGGGAGCTGTTTTTT.

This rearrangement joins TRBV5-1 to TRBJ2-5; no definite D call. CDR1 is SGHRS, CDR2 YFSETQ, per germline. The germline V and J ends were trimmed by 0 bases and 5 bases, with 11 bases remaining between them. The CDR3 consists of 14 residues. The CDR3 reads CASSLGTLGETQYF. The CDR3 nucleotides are TGCGCCAGCAGCTTGGGAACCCTGGGCGAGACCCAGTACTTC.

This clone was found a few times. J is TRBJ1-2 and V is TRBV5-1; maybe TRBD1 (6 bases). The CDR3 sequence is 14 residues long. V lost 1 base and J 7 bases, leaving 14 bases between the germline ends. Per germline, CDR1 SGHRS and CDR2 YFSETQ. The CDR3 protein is CASSLQGLLPGYTF. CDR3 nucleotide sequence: TGCGCCAGCAGCTTGCAGGGGCTTCTTCCTGGCTACACCTTC.

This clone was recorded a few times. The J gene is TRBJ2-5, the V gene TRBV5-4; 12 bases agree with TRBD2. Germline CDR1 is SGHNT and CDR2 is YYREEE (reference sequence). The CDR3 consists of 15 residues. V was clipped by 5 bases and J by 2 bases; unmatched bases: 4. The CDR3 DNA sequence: TGTGCCAGCAGATCCACTAGCGGGAGGCAAGAGACCCAGTACTTC. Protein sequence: CASRSTSGRQETQYF. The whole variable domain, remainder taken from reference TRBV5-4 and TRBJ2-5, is ETGVTQSPTHLIKTRGQQVTLRCSSQSGHNTVSWYQQALGQGPQFIFQYYREEENGRGNFPPRFSGLQFPNYSSELNVNALELDDSALYLCASRSTSGRQETQYFGPGTRLLVL.

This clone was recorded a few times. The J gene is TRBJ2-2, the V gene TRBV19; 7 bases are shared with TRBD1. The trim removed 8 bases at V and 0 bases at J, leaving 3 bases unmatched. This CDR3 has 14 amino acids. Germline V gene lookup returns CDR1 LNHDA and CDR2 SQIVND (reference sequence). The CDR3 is CASFDRANTGELFF. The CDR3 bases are TGTGCCAGTTTCGACAGGGCGAACACCGGGGAGCTGTTTTTT.

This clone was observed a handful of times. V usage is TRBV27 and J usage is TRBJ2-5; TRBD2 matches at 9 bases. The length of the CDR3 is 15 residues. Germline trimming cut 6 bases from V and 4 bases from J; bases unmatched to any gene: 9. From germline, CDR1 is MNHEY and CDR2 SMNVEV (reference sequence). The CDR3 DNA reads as TGTGCCAGCAGACGAACTAGCGGGTCAGGAGAGACCCAGTACTTC. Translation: CASRRTSGSGETQYF.